The T cell receptor beta chain described here comes from a study of immune evolution from preneoplasia to lung adenocarcinoma. Patients had resection in Japan or China between the mid-2010s and the late 2010s. Each case's diagnosis was confirmed by two pathologists on H&E. General study findings and limits: Top clone share appeared to fall from AAH through AIS, MIA, adenocarcinoma. Normal lung had highest clonality; later lesions appeared denser, more diverse.

TCRdb's table, derived via immunoSEQ multiplex PCR, lists solely in-frame clones and lacks some. The repertoire includes about 4,000 clones, more than 65% of them detected once, and around 8.7% sits in the top ten. Regarding this clone: Its antigen remains unidentified.

The V end lost 5 bases, the J end lost 9 bases, and 11 bases lay between the germline ends. Germline V gives CDR1 SGHTA, CDR2 FQGNSA. The CDR3 has 12 residues. Sample: FFPE adjacent normal lung tissue. The chain links TRBV7-2 to TRBJ1-5; tentatively, D is TRBD1 (5 bases). The sequence was obtained from an older person with lung adenocarcinoma. CDR3 DNA sequence: TGTGCCAGCAGCCTGGACGGGACGCCCCAGCATTTT. Its translation is CASSLDGTPQHF.